This T cell receptor beta chain derives from a study of cytomegalovirus exposure and HLA in healthy donors. 60 Vbeta and 13 Jbeta primers were used in PCR. As processed by the authors: In a later analysis, approximately 80 million unique TCR beta chains included roughly 11 million shared by two or more donors. Some clones are missing from TCRdb's copy, which holds only in-frame ones; the method was immunoSEQ multiplex PCR. D and trimming come from the DNA, and the V and J calls and clone size come from that table. This table holds 130,000 or so clones, 73% found once. The CDR3 loop spans 15 amino acids. V lost 2 bases and J 8 bases, leaving 15 bases between the germline ends. Germline assignment: CDR1 SGHTA and CDR2 FQGNSA. General observations from the study: Excluded: some indistinguishable V segments such as TRBV6-2 and TRBV6-3.

In the case of this clone: Its antigen is still unknown.

The gene calls are TRBV7-2 and TRBJ1-4; tentatively, D is TRBD1 (6 bases). This TCR was recovered from a woman between 40 and 50 years old in good health and CMV-seropositive. The sample was PBMCs. The CDR3 bases are TGTGCCAGCAGCTTACAAGGGGGAGGGAACGAAAAACTGTTTTTT. Residues: CASSLQGGGNEKLFF.